The rows below give T cell receptor beta chains drawn from one sample of a study of blood T cell repertoires in COVID-19. Only in-frame clones appear in the TCRdb table, and some are missing; sequencing was by immunoSEQ multiplex PCR. The sample records around 310,000 clones, around 91% being singletons. The sequencing input was PBMCs or T cells enriched from blood (not recorded which). The receptors shown here come from a woman aged 40 to 50 who had recovered from COVID-19. Both conserved end residues are part of each CDR3. D genes are given only for firm matches. Only part of the rows carry a size: once, few, many, or a class if the clone is expanded.

clone_size d_call j_call v_call cdr3_aa cdr3_nt
. TRBD1 TRBJ1-5 TRBV2 CASSPGQTLGYSNQPQHF TGTGCCAGCAGCCCGGGACAGACACTTGGCTATAGCAATCAGCCCCAGCATTTT
few TRBD2 TRBJ2-3 TRBV6-4 CASSDGGSGSTDTQYF TGTGCCAGCAGTGACGGCGGTAGCGGGAGCACAGATACGCAGTATTTT
. TRBD1 TRBJ1-6 TRBV10-3 CAISETRDSNSPLHF TGTGCCATCAGTGAGACCCGGGACAGCAATTCACCCCTCCACTTT
. TRBD1 TRBJ2-1 TRBV24-1 CATSDFPGQEGNEQFF TGTGCCACCAGTGATTTCCCTGGACAGGAAGGCAATGAGCAGTTCTTC
. . TRBJ1-2 TRBV12-3/TRBV12-4 CASSPGGYGYTF TGTGCCAGCAGTCCCGGCGGGTATGGCTACACCTTC
. . TRBJ2-7 TRBV7-2 CASSSAAYEQYF TGTGCCAGCAGCTCGGCGGCCTACGAGCAGTACTTC
. TRBD1 TRBJ2-7 TRBV3-1/TRBV3-2 CALLATLGQYSPYEQYF TGTGCTTTGCTTGCCACCCTGGGACAGTATTCCCCCTACGAGCAGTACTTC
once . TRBJ1-2 TRBV30 CAWKDSSYGYTF TGTGCCTGGAAAGACAGCTCATATGGCTACACCTTC
. TRBD1 TRBJ2-5 TRBV30 CACRDRGYETQYF TGTGCCTGCCGGGACAGGGGTTACGAGACCCAGTACTTC
. . TRBJ2-3 TRBV7-6 CASSLAGQKGTDTQYF TGTGCCAGCAGCTTAGCGGGACAAAAAGGAACAGATACGCAGTATTTT
. TRBD2 TRBJ2-2 TRBV7-8 CASSPPAGVTGELFF TGTGCCAGCAGCCCACCGGCGGGGGTAACCGGGGAGCTGTTTTTT
. TRBD1 TRBJ2-2 TRBV25-1 CASSQDRGTGELFF TGTGCCAGCAGTCAAGACAGGGGCACCGGGGAGCTGTTTTTT
. TRBD1 TRBJ2-7 TRBV11-3 CASSPPPQGAYEQYF TGTGCCAGCAGCCCACCCCCGCAGGGGGCTTACGAGCAGTACTTC
. TRBD1 TRBJ1-6 TRBV4-1 CASSQSGGGQNSPLHF TGCGCCAGCAGCCAATCAGGTGGGGGACAGAATTCACCCCTCCACTTT
. TRBD2 TRBJ2-7 TRBV7-9 CASSTPLAGGPFYEQYF TGTGCCAGCAGCACACCCCTAGCGGGAGGGCCGTTCTACGAGCAGTACTTC
. TRBD2 TRBJ2-3 TRBV19 CASSHLAGGTDTQYF TGTGCCAGTAGTCACCTAGCGGGAGGTACAGATACGCAGTATTTT
. TRBD1 TRBJ2-7 TRBV28 CASSSPTGGYEQYF TGTGCCAGCAGTTCCCCTACAGGGGGGTACGAGCAGTACTTC
. TRBD2 TRBJ2-7 TRBV7-6 CASSLAGGVSYEQYF TGTGCCAGCAGTCTAGCGGGAGGGGTATCCTACGAGCAGTACTTC
. . TRBJ2-7 TRBV24-1 CATSDSQVSYEQYF TGTGCCACCAGTGACTCTCAGGTCTCCTACGAGCAGTACTTC
. . TRBJ1-2 TRBV7-6 CASSLGQIYGYTF TGTGCCAGCAGCTTAGGGCAGATATATGGCTACACCTTC
. TRBD1 TRBJ1-4 TRBV29-1 CSVTLQGFNEKLFF TGCAGCGTGACACTACAGGGGTTTAATGAAAAACTGTTTTTT
. TRBD1 TRBJ2-7 TRBV11-3 CASSLEDRGLDEQYF TGTGCCAGCAGCTTAGAGGACAGGGGGCTCGACGAGCAGTACTTC
. TRBD2 TRBJ2-1 TRBV2 CASRGTPGTSGAPSYNEQFF TGTGCCAGCAGAGGAACTCCCGGGACTAGCGGGGCCCCCTCCTACAATGAGCAGTTCTTC
. TRBD1 TRBJ1-5 TRBV7-9 CASSLPRGRSNQPQHF TGTGCCAGCAGCTTACCCAGGGGGCGCAGCAATCAGCCCCAGCATTTT
. TRBD2 TRBJ2-1 TRBV4-3 CASSQGSGGNGNEQFF TGCGCCAGCAGCCAAGGCAGCGGGGGCAATGGCAATGAGCAGTTCTTC
. TRBD2 TRBJ2-1 TRBV29-1 CSVNLAGGTYNEQFF TGCAGCGTTAACCTAGCGGGGGGCACCTACAATGAGCAGTTCTTC